The 26 T cell receptor beta chains in this list originate from one sample, sequenced in a study of response to subunit inactivated influenza vaccine. Each CDR3 protein is one row after TCRdb ran MiXCR on the RT-PCR reads. Of about 180,000 distinct CDR3 sequences detected, 7.5% to 10% appear once; the ten largest clones hold about 11%. The sample consisted of non-naive T cells sorted from PBMCs, taken on the day of vaccination. The receptors were sampled from a man aged 50 to 59 who received an inactivated influenza vaccine.

This clonotype was recorded at least ten times. The J gene is TRBJ2-3, the V gene TRBV5-1; 7 bases align to TRBD1. V gave up 1 base and J gave up 6 bases; unmatched junction bases: 8. The CDR3 contains 15 residues. Germline loops: CDR1 SGHRS, CDR2 YFSETQ. CDR3 nucleotide sequence: TGCGCCAGCAGCTTGAAGGGGGCTTTCTCTGATACGCAGTATTTT. It is translated as CASSLKGAFSDTQYF.

A few counts support this clonotype. The chain employs TRBV12-3 or TRBV12-4 and TRBJ2-1, with 8 bases that match TRBD2. Losses at the gene ends were 3 bases for V and 16 bases for J; bases not matched to a gene: 8. The CDR3 length is 12 residues. CDR3 in DNA: TGTGCCAGCAGTTTGTCCCGCGGGAGGCTATTCTTC. Translation gives CASSLSRGRLFF.

This clonotype was observed many times. The J gene is TRBJ2-1, the V gene TRBV29-1, with 12 bases lining up with TRBD1. CDR1 and CDR2 (germline): SQVTM, ANQGSEA. With V trimmed by 5 bases and J by 4 bases, 9 bases remained unmatched. The CDR3 runs to 16 residues. CDR3 protein: CSVRPTGQGAYNEQFF. CDR3 in DNA: TGCAGCGTTAGGCCTACGGGACAGGGGGCTTACAATGAGCAGTTCTTC.

The gene calls are TRBV9 and TRBJ1-1, with TRBD1 identical over 8 bases. Germline CDR1 is SGDLS and CDR2 is YYNGEE. V lost 0 bases to trimming and J lost 4 bases; unmatched junction nucleotides: 8. This CDR3 comprises 16 residues. CDR3 sequence reads: CASSVGDRGGGTEAFF. CDR3 nucleotides: TGTGCCAGCAGCGTAGGAGACAGGGGTGGCGGCACTGAAGCTTTCTTT.

The chain recombines TRBV11-2 with TRBJ1-2; TRBD1 aligns across 9 bases. Per germline, CDR1 SGHAT and CDR2 FQNNGV. Trimming took 10 bases from V and 1 from J; bases not matched to a gene: 10. The CDR3 covers 15 residues. As DNA, the CDR3 is TGTGCCATTTTCGAACCGGGACAGGGTAACTATGGCTACACCTTC. Protein product: CAIFEPGQGNYGYTF.

This clonotype was recorded a few times. J is TRBJ2-2 and V is TRBV2, with 7 bases matching TRBD1. Trimming removed 6 bases from V and 0 bases from J; junction bases left unmatched: 7. This CDR3 comprises 16 residues. CDR1 and CDR2 (germline): SNHLY, FYNNEI. The CDR3 DNA is TGTGCCAGCAGGAAGACAGGGCTCGCGAACACCGGGGAGCTGTTTTTT. Amino acids: CASRKTGLANTGELFF. Filled out from reference TRBV2 and TRBJ2-2, the complete variable domain reads EPEVTQTPSHQVTQMGQEVILRCVPISNHLYFYWYRQILGQKVEFLVSFYNNEISEKSEIFDDQFSVERPDGSNFTLKIRSTKLEDSAMYFCASRKTGLANTGELFFGEGSRLTVL.

At least ten counts were recorded for this clonotype. The V gene is TRBV7-2, the J gene TRBJ2-7; 8 bases agree with TRBD1. CDR1 and CDR2 from the germline V gene are SGHTA and FQGNSA. The length of the CDR3 is 14 residues. J lost 6 bases, V lost 1 base, and 5 bases had no gene match. Here the CDR3 reads CASSLGDRGSEQYF. The CDR3 DNA reads as TGTGCCAGCAGCTTAGGTGACAGGGGCTCCGAGCAGTACTTC.

This clonotype has only a few counts. The CDR3 DNA is TGCAGTGCTAGAGATAAGGGGACTAGCGGAGCCACCGGGGAGCTGTTTTTT. Translated: CSARDKGTSGATGELFF. The V gene is TRBV20-1, the J gene TRBJ2-2; TRBD2 agrees at 11 bases. Trimming took 0 bases from V and 4 from J; bases not matched to a gene: 7. The CDR3 totals 17 residues. Looked up from germline, CDR1 is DFQATT and CDR2 is SNEGSKA (reference sequence).

The table lists this clonotype with many counts. The V gene is TRBV6-4, the J gene TRBJ2-3; D call uncertain. The germline CDR1 and CDR2 sequences are MRHNA and SNTAGT. With 2 bases removed from V and 1 base from J, the gap between germline ends came to 7 bases. The CDR3 runs to 14 residues. CDR3 amino acids: CASSDGSGTDTQYF. CDR3 bases: TGTGCCAGCAGTGACGGATCTGGCACAGATACGCAGTATTTT.

This clonotype was counted ten times or more. The chain links TRBV6-2 or TRBV6-3 to TRBJ2-1; 10 bases are a match to TRBD2. Per the germline V gene, CDR1 is MNHEY and CDR2 is SVGEGT. There are 15 residues in the CDR3. V lost 6 bases and J lost 5; bases outside the gene matches: 7. This chain's CDR3 is CASSPGTSAHNEQFF. CDR3 in DNA: TGTGCCAGCAGCCCAGGGACTAGCGCTCACAATGAGCAGTTCTTC.

This clonotype has just a few counts. The CDR3 DNA reads as TGTGCCAGCAGTACCTCCGCAGGGACGGGGAAACTGTTTTTT. Protein product: CASSTSAGTGKLFF. The chain carries TRBV12-3 or TRBV12-4 and TRBJ1-4, with D perhaps TRBD1 (5 bases). V gave up 5 bases and J gave up 11 bases, with 18 bases separating them. There are 14 residues in the CDR3.

CDR3 sequence reads: CASSWDSRGGNQPQHF. CDR3 in DNA: TGTGCCAGCAGTTGGGACAGCCGTGGGGGCAATCAGCCCCAGCATTTT. This chain joins TRBV28 and TRBJ1-5, with TRBD1 matching over 7 bases. The V segment lost 4 bases and the J segment 2 bases; nucleotides outside the gene matches: 8. Germline CDR1 reads MDHEN; CDR2 reads SYDVKM. This CDR3 has 16 residues.

This clonotype was found a few times. The chain combines TRBV7-2 with TRBJ1-2; unclear D gene. The CDR3 length is 15 residues. CDR1 and CDR2 from the germline V gene are SGHTA and FQGNSA. Trimming left V 2 bases short and J 4 bases short, with 14 bases between. CDR3 region: CASSLQSRVIYGYTF. Written as DNA, the CDR3 is TGTGCCAGCAGCTTACAGTCGCGCGTTATCTATGGCTACACCTTC. Filled out from reference TRBV7-2 and TRBJ1-2, the complete variable domain reads GAGVSQSPSNKVTEKGKDVELRCDPISGHTALYWYRQSLGQGLEFLIYFQGNSAPDKSGLPSDRFSAERTGGSVSTLTIQRTQQEDSAVYLCASSLQSRVIYGYTFGSGTRLTVV.

This clonotype was detected many times. V usage is TRBV12-3 or TRBV12-4 and J usage is TRBJ2-3; TRBD2 agrees at 9 bases. This CDR3 is built from 15 residues. The trim removed 2 bases at V and 5 bases at J, leaving 5 bases unmatched. The CDR3 loop reads CASSLFAGGGDTQYF. CDR3 bases: TGTGCCAGCAGTTTATTTGCGGGGGGGGGAGATACGCAGTATTTT.

This chain joins TRBV9 and TRBJ2-3, with 11 nucleotides matching TRBD2. The junction had 4 bases not matched to a gene; V was cut back by 0 bases and J by 4 bases. The CDR3 runs 16 residues. Germline V gene lookup returns CDR1 SGDLS and CDR2 YYNGEE. The CDR3 DNA reads TGTGCCAGCAGCGTAGCCCTAGCGGGAGGAGCAGATACGCAGTATTTT. It encodes CASSVALAGGADTQYF.

Concerning this clonotype itself: The junction departs from the called germline gene at one end, perhaps through a read error. The chain carries TRBV9 and TRBJ2-2; D might be TRBD1 (6 bases). Germline V gives CDR1 SGDLS, CDR2 YYNGEE. There are 15 residues in the CDR3. CDR3 sequence: CASSVDIRDTEELFF. DNA of the CDR3: TGTGCCAGCAGCGTAGACATCCGGGACACCGAGGAGCTGTTTTTT.

This clonotype appeared many times. The chain links TRBV11-1 to TRBJ2-3, with unresolved D. V was pared by 4 bases and J by 1 base, with 24 bases between. The CDR3 has 19 residues. Germline lookup yields CDR1 SGHAT and CDR2 FQDESV (reference sequence). CDR3 residues: CASSSLATSSFIRTDTQYF. The CDR3 DNA reads TGTGCCAGCAGCTCGTTGGCTACATCGAGTTTCATTCGCACAGATACGCAGTATTTT.

The gene calls are TRBV20-1 and TRBJ1-3; D is unresolved. The V end was cut by 3 bases, the J end by 0 bases, with 18 bases between. The CDR3 spans 17 residues. Looked up from germline, CDR1 is DFQATT and CDR2 is SNEGSKA (reference sequence). The CDR3, as DNA: TGCAGTGCTAGCCAGAGCGGAGGGTTTACCTCTGGAAACACCATATATTTT. The encoded protein is CSASQSGGFTSGNTIYF.

This clonotype was picked up many times. V usage is TRBV30 and J usage is TRBJ1-2, with D maybe TRBD1 (5 bases). The CDR3 has 14 amino acids. CDR1 GTSNPN and CDR2 SVGIG come from the germline V gene (reference sequence). The ends were cut back, 1 base at V and 5 bases at J, with 14 bases in the middle. CDR3: CAWSGSGVAYGYTF. CDR3 DNA: TGTGCCTGGAGTGGGTCGGGGGTGGCGTATGGCTACACCTTC. The variable domain in full, completed from reference TRBV30 and TRBJ1-2, reads SQTIHQWPATLVQPVGSPLSLECTVEGTSNPNLYWYRQAAGRGLQLLFYSVGIGQISSEVPQNLSASRPQDRQFILSSKKLLLSDSGFYLCAWSGSGVAYGYTFGSGTRLTVV.

This clonotype has only one observation. The chain joins TRBV18 to TRBJ2-7; weak D call: TRBD1 (6 bases). Deletions cut 6 bases from V and 6 bases from J, with 30 bases between. Germline-derived CDR1 and CDR2 are KGHSH and LQKENI. The CDR3 loop spans 18 amino acids. CDR3 region: CASSSSYLPQVEGGEQYF. As DNA, the CDR3 is TGTGCCAGCTCCTCCTCTTACTTACCCCAGGTCGAAGGGGGCGAGCAGTACTTC.

The table lists this clonotype with many counts. The genes are TRBV6-2 or TRBV6-3 and TRBJ2-5, with D possibly TRBD1 on 5 matching bases. In germline, CDR1 is MNHEY, CDR2 SVGEGT. The CDR3 has 14 residues. V was shortened by 7 bases and J by 9 bases, with 21 bases between the two germline ends. The CDR3 is CASTLDNFNGAQYF. The CDR3 nucleotides read TGTGCCAGCACCTTGGACAACTTCAATGGGGCCCAGTACTTC.

V usage is TRBV28 and J usage is TRBJ1-1; 10 nucleotides match TRBD1. Unmatched junction bases numbered 8, after V lost 7 bases and J lost 0 bases. The germline CDR1 and CDR2 sequences are MDHEN and SYDVKM. There are 16 residues in the CDR3. The CDR3 coding sequence is TGTGCCAGCACCAAAGGGACAGGGGCGATGAACACTGAAGCTTTCTTT. It yields the protein CASTKGTGAMNTEAFF.

The chain joins TRBV11-2 to TRBJ1-5; D gene uncertain. The V gene's germline CDR1 is SGHAT and CDR2 FQNNGV. Deletions cut 1 base from V and 0 bases from J, with 13 bases between. The CDR3 length is 17 residues. CDR3 coding DNA: TGTGCCAGCAGCTTAGTTCAGGCGCGGTATAGCAATCAGCCCCAGCATTTT. Translation gives CASSLVQARYSNQPQHF.

This clonotype has a handful of counts. J is TRBJ2-2 and V is TRBV27; 8 bases agree with TRBD1. The germline gives CDR1 MNHEY, CDR2 SMNVEV (reference sequence). The CDR3 extends over 16 amino acids. Trimming cost V 2 bases and J 6 bases; bases outside gene matches: 8. The CDR3 region is CASSLVQGAGAGELFF. Here the CDR3 DNA reads TGTGCCAGCAGTTTAGTGCAGGGGGCTGGGGCCGGGGAGCTGTTTTTT.

This clonotype has only a few counts. This chain uses TRBV7-9 with TRBJ2-1, with 9 nucleotides matching TRBD1. The V and J ends lost 5 bases and 4 bases, in that order; junction bases with no gene match: 12. This CDR3 region has 17 residues. The germline V gene encodes CDR1 SEHNR and CDR2 FQNEAQ (reference sequence). The CDR3 region is CASSHTFGTGYYNEQFF. The CDR3 DNA sequence: TGTGCCAGCAGCCACACGTTCGGGACAGGGTATTACAATGAGCAGTTCTTC. The full variable domain, rest sourced from reference TRBV7-9 and TRBJ2-1, is DTGVSQNPRHKITKRGQNVTFRCDPISEHNRLYWYRQTLGQGPEFLTYFQNEAQLEKSRLLSDRFSAERPKGSFSTLEIQRTEQGDSAMYLCASSHTFGTGYYNEQFFGPGTRLTVL.

The rearrangement links TRBV20-1 to TRBJ2-3; TRBD2 matches 12 bases. The CDR3 has 14 amino acids. Germline values: CDR1 DFQATT, CDR2 SNEGSKA (reference sequence). Trimming at V came to 5 bases and at J to 3 bases, leaving 3 bases not matched to a gene. The CDR3 reads CSALTSGRTDTQYF. CDR3 DNA sequence: TGCAGTGCTCTAACTAGCGGGAGGACAGATACGCAGTATTTT.